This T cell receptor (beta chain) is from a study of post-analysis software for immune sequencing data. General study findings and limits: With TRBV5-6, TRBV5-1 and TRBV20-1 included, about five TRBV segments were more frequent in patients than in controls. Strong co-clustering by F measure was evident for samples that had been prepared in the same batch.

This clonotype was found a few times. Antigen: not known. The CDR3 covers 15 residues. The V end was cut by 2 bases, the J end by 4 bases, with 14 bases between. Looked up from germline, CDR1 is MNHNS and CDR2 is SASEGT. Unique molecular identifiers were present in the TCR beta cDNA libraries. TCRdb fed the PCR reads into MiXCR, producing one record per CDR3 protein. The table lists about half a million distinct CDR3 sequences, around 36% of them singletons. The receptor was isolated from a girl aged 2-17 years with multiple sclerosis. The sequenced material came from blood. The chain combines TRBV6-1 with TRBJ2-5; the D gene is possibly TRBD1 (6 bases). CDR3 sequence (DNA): TGTGCCAGCAGTGAATGGGGGCTAGAGTTAGAGACCCAGTACTTC. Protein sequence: CASSEWGLELETQYF.